The clone carrying this TCR beta chain was counted a few times. Its antigen is unidentified. The sample originates from a study of blood T cells in healthy people across ages. The study recruited healthy Caucasian donors from Russia who were aged about 6 to 90. Notes on the study in general: Roughly linearly, TCR beta diversity per million T cells fell as age increased. Investigators viewed diversity estimates from one million T cells as underestimates, the study reported. A greater number of naive CD4+ cells and higher diversity distinguished long-lived donors from aged donors.

CDR1 and CDR2 from the germline V gene are SGHVS and FQNEAQ. This CDR3 comprises 17 residues. V shed 4 bases and J 3 bases; nucleotides not matched to a gene: 9. For the second PCR, which ran for roughly 6 to 11 cycles, a sample-barcoded 5' primer and a J-beta primer mix were used. TCRdb re-analysed the 5' RACE reads in MiXCR, keeping a single row per CDR3 protein. Of approximately 680,000 distinct CDR3 sequences in the sample, around 32% are singletons; the top ten hold 15% to 17%. The V and J genes are TRBV7-8 and TRBJ2-2; the match to TRBD2 covers 9 bases. The sequencing sample was made of blood. The sequence came from a woman aged 80 or over in good health. CDR3 nucleotides: TGTGCCAGCAGCTCCCCGAGGGCTAGCGGGGACACCGGGGAGCTGTTTTTT. Its protein is CASSSPRASGDTGELFF.